This passage covers 32 T cell receptor beta chains from one sample sequenced in a study of CD8 T cells in ankylosing spondylitis. TCRdb re-called the 5' RACE reads through MiXCR, storing one row per CDR3 protein. The sample lists around 140,000 distinct CDR3 sequences; about an eighth were seen once. Material for sequencing was blood, either unsorted or a sorted T cell fraction (not recorded which). These receptors all stem from a female donor with ankylosing spondylitis or in good health (not recorded which).

This clonotype was picked up many times. The chain recombines TRBV10-3 with TRBJ1-1, with D perhaps TRBD1 (5 bases). Trimming removed 5 bases at V and 0 bases at J, with 13 bases between. This CDR3 has 15 residues. From germline, CDR1 is ENHRY and CDR2 SYGVKD. The CDR3 DNA is TGTGCCATCAGTAAGGCCGACAGCATGAACACTGAAGCTTTCTTT. Its translation: CAISKADSMNTEAFF.

The sample holds many counts of this clonotype. This chain joins TRBV10-3 and TRBJ2-2; D unclear. The germline CDR1 and CDR2 sequences are ENHRY and SYGVKD. Trimming stripped 8 bases from V and 0 bases from J, with 7 bases between. There are 13 residues in the CDR3. In DNA form, the CDR3 reads TGTGCCATCCGCCAGTCGAACACCGGGGAGCTGTTTTTT. Translated, it gives CAIRQSNTGELFF.

This clonotype has a handful of counts. The V gene is TRBV7-2, the J gene TRBJ1-6, with D maybe TRBD1 (6 bases). This CDR3 has 13 residues. Trimming left V 4 bases short and J 9 bases short, with 10 bases between. Germline CDR1 is SGHTA and CDR2 is FQGNSA. CDR3 sequence (DNA): TGTGCCAGCAGCTCGAGGGGGGGTTCACCCCTCCACTTT. It specifies CASSSRGGSPLHF.

In this sample, this clonotype turned up many times. The chain joins TRBV11-2 to TRBJ2-1, with D unresolved. The CDR3 length is 14 residues. Deletions cut 6 bases from V and 0 bases from J, with 9 bases between. CDR1 is SGHAT, CDR2 FQNNGV, per germline. CDR3 in amino acids: CASRPSYSYNEQFF. The CDR3 DNA sequence: TGTGCCAGCAGACCTTCCTACTCCTACAATGAGCAGTTCTTC.

Turning to this clonotype: Mismatch with germline at one junction end may stem from a read error. The V gene is TRBV5-1, the J gene TRBJ2-7; D gene ambiguous. Germline V CDR1 and CDR2: SGHRS, YFSETQ. This CDR3 is built from 14 residues. CDR3 amino acids: CASSSWVNSYKQYF. Here the CDR3 DNA reads TGCGCCAGCAGCAGTTGGGTCAACTCCTACAAGCAGTATTTC. The whole variable domain, filled in from reference TRBV5-1 and TRBJ2-7, reads KAGVTQTPRYLIKTRGQQVTLSCSPISGHRSVSWYQQTPGQGLQFLFEYFSETQRNKGNFPGRFSGRQFSNSRSEMNVSTLELGDSALYLCASSSWVNSYKQYFGPGTRLTVT.

This clonotype was detected ten times or more. The J gene is TRBJ2-1, the V gene TRBV5-8; 11 nucleotides agree with TRBD2. The germline gives CDR1 SGHTS, CDR2 YDEGEE. The CDR3 is 13 amino acids. The ends lost 0 bases at V and 15 bases at J; junction bases unmatched: 5. The CDR3 DNA reads as TGTGCCAGCAGCTTGGCTCGGACTAGCGGGTCGTTCTTC. As protein: CASSLARTSGSFF.

This chain uses TRBV3-1 with TRBJ2-7; D gene ambiguous. Trimming removed 7 bases from V and 1 base from J, with 11 bases in between. The V gene's germline CDR1 is LGHDT and CDR2 YNNKEL (reference sequence). This CDR3 is 13 amino acids long. CDR3 coding DNA: TGTGCCAGCAACTTCCAGATTTCCTACGAGCAGTACTTC. As protein: CASNFQISYEQYF.

This clonotype was counted ten times or more. The chain is built from TRBV12-3 or TRBV12-4 and TRBJ2-7; TRBD2 is a possible D gene (6 bases). Trimming pared 1 base from V and 2 bases from J, leaving 12 bases between. There are 15 residues in the CDR3. As DNA, the CDR3 is TGTGCCAGCAGTTTAGAGGGGACTGCCCCCTACGAGCAGTACTTC. Translation: CASSLEGTAPYEQYF.

This clonotype was seen repeatedly, ten times or more. J is TRBJ2-7 and V is TRBV12-3 or TRBV12-4; D not resolved. Between the trimmed V and J ends, which lost 3 bases and 2 bases, there was a span of 11 bases. The CDR3 spans 14 residues. CDR3 bases: TGTGCCAGCAGTTTTTCCGGCAGAACCTACGAGCAGTACTTC. The encoded protein is CASSFSGRTYEQYF.

This clonotype was picked up many times. This chain uses TRBV5-1 with TRBJ2-4; D is perhaps TRBD1 (5 bases). The CDR3 spans 15 residues. V lost 3 bases, J lost 0 bases, and 10 bases lay in between. The germline gives CDR1 SGHRS, CDR2 YFSETQ. In nucleotides, the CDR3 is TGCGCCAGCAGCTGGGGCCCGCTAGCCAAAAACATTCAGTACTTC. This encodes CASSWGPLAKNIQYF.

The table lists this clonotype with many counts. V gene TRBV20-1 combines with J gene TRBJ2-2; perhaps TRBD2 as D (6 bases). Germline loops: CDR1 DFQATT, CDR2 SNEGSKA (reference sequence). CDR3 length equals 13 residues. V lost 1 base and J lost 7, with 10 bases in between. This CDR3 is CSARGRGIGELFF. The CDR3 bases are TGCAGTGCTAGAGGTCGGGGGATCGGGGAGCTGTTTTTT.

This clonotype was picked up many times. The J gene is TRBJ2-1, the V gene TRBV5-1; 9 nucleotides line up with TRBD2. The J segment lost 0 bases and the V segment lost 4 bases, leaving 14 bases of the junction unmatched. The CDR3 totals 19 residues. Germline values: CDR1 SGHRS, CDR2 YFSETQ. The CDR3 loop reads CASSTLTSGGTSSYNEQFF. In DNA, the CDR3 is TGCGCCAGCAGCACACTGACTAGCGGCGGAACTAGCTCCTACAATGAGCAGTTCTTC.

As for this clonotype: A much more abundant neighbour one base away suggests this may be a read error. V is TRBV14 and J is TRBJ1-1; D remains unclear. The CDR3 spans 13 residues. V lost 11 bases to trimming and J lost 1 base, with 14 bases between them. CDR1 and CDR2 (germline): SGHDN, FVKESK. The CDR3 region is CARTKQQNTEAFF. Written as DNA, the CDR3 is TGTGCCCGCACCAAACAGCAGAACACTGAAGCTTTCTTT.

On this clonotype: This may arise from a read error, as a much more abundant clone is one base away. The chain links TRBV12-3 or TRBV12-4 to TRBJ1-2, with D possibly matching TRBD1 (6 bases). The length of the CDR3 is 13 residues. The DNA for the CDR3 is TGTGCCGGCAGATCAGGGGCCCTCTATGGCTACACCTTC. Protein product: CAGRSGALYGYTF.

At least ten counts were recorded for this clonotype. The rearrangement uses TRBV5-1 and TRBJ1-1; D gene uncertain. There are 13 residues in the CDR3. From germline, CDR1 is SGHRS and CDR2 YFSETQ. V was clipped by 4 bases and J by 4 bases, with 11 bases between them. CDR3 in DNA: TGCGCCAGCAGCCCTAGTGGAGCCACTGAAGCTTTCTTT. Its protein is CASSPSGATEAFF.

Ten or more counts support this clonotype. V and J are TRBV2 and TRBJ1-1; D remains ambiguous. This CDR3 comprises 13 residues. V dropped 3 bases and J dropped 0 bases, with 5 bases sitting between them. Germline V lookup: CDR1 SNHLY, CDR2 FYNNEI. The CDR3 here is CASSDPLNTEAFF. The CDR3 DNA reads as TGTGCCAGCAGTGACCCTTTGAACACTGAAGCTTTCTTT.

This clonotype occurred many times. The CDR3, as DNA: TGTGCCAGCAGCTCGGGACTAGCGACTAAAGCCTACGAGCAGTACTTC. Its protein product is CASSSGLATKAYEQYF. This chain links TRBV5-4 with TRBJ2-7; 10 nucleotides agree with TRBD2. Losses at the gene ends were 3 bases for V and 2 bases for J; bases not matched to a gene: 8. Germline V gives CDR1 SGHNT, CDR2 YYREEE (reference sequence). The CDR3 has 16 amino acids.

This clonotype was counted at least ten times. The CDR3 DNA reads TGTGCCAGCAGCTTGAGGATGGGTTTTAACACTGAAGCTTTCTTT. Translated: CASSLRMGFNTEAFF. The V call is TRBV5-8, the J call TRBJ1-1; D not resolved. V lost 1 base, J lost 2 bases, and 12 bases lay in between. The CDR3 length is 15 residues. The germline V gene encodes CDR1 SGHTS and CDR2 YDEGEE.

The chain couples TRBV2 to TRBJ1-5, with unresolved D. The CDR3 is 13 amino acids. CDR1 is SNHLY, CDR2 FYNNEI, per germline. Trimming shortened V by 5 bases and J by 5 bases, and 10 bases separated the two germline ends. As DNA, the CDR3 is TGTGCCAGCAGTCCCTTGAGGGATCAGCCCCAGCATTTT. Amino acid sequence: CASSPLRDQPQHF.

The chain employs TRBV28 and TRBJ2-2; no firm D call. This CDR3 comprises 14 residues. Germline V gene sequence: CDR1 MDHEN, CDR2 SYDVKM. Trimming cost V 8 bases and J 0 bases, with 10 bases left between them. The DNA for the CDR3 is TGTGCCAGCTGGGATAGGACGAACACCGGGGAGCTGTTTTTT. Its translation is CASWDRTNTGELFF.

The chain recombines TRBV9 with TRBJ1-1; possibly TRBD1 for D (5 bases). Germline CDR1 SGDLS, CDR2 YYNGEE. The length of the CDR3 is 15 residues. The germline V and J ends were trimmed by 3 bases and 0 bases, with 12 bases remaining between them. CDR3 sequence reads: CASSARDLLNTEAFF. CDR3 DNA sequence: TGTGCCAGCAGCGCCCGGGACCTACTGAACACTGAAGCTTTCTTT.

The chain combines TRBV10-2 with TRBJ2-7, with D tentatively TRBD2 (6 bases). Germline V CDR1 and CDR2: WSHSY, SAAADI. Trimming took off 3 bases at V and 3 bases at J, with 15 bases between the two ends. There are 15 residues in the CDR3. The CDR3: CASSDSARGNYEQYF. The CDR3 DNA reads as TGCGCCAGCAGTGACTCTGCGCGGGGCAACTACGAGCAGTACTTC.

This clonotype was seen only a few times. This chain links TRBV3-1 with TRBJ2-7, with 7 bases matching TRBD2. Germline V gene lookup returns CDR1 LGHDT and CDR2 YNNKEL (reference sequence). This CDR3 region has 16 residues. The V segment lost 0 bases and the J segment 2 bases; nucleotides outside the gene matches: 7. CDR3 DNA: TGTGCCAGCAGCCAAGATGGCGGGAGAAGGGCCTACGAGCAGTACTTC. Its translation: CASSQDGGRRAYEQYF.

This clonotype was observed many times. The chain combines TRBV12-3 or TRBV12-4 with TRBJ2-1; weak D call: TRBD2 (6 bases). V lost 6 bases to trimming and J lost 8 bases, with 17 bases between them. The CDR3 is made up of 14 amino acids. CDR3 sequence reads: CASRLAGPRDEQFF. The DNA for the CDR3 is TGTGCCAGCAGGCTCGCGGGACCTCGGGATGAGCAGTTCTTC.

This clonotype was seen many times. The CDR3 DNA follows: TGTGCCAGCAGTCCGGGGACAGGGTTATTCGAGAACACTGAAGCTTTCTTT. This gives the protein CASSPGTGLFENTEAFF. The chain joins TRBV28 to TRBJ1-1; TRBD1 agrees at 9 bases. Losses at the gene ends were 5 bases for V and 1 base for J; bases not matched to a gene: 11. CDR3 length: 17 amino acids. In germline, CDR1 is MDHEN, CDR2 SYDVKM.

This clonotype came up many times. V and J are TRBV18 and TRBJ1-1, with D perhaps matching TRBD1 (5 bases). The V end was cut by 6 bases, the J end by 7 bases, with 12 bases between. Germline V gives CDR1 KGHSH, CDR2 LQKENI. This CDR3 contains 12 residues. The CDR3 reads CASSYRQSEAFF. In DNA form, the CDR3 reads TGTGCCAGCTCCTACCGACAGAGTGAAGCTTTCTTT. Variable domain in full (rest from reference TRBV18 and TRBJ1-1): NAGVMQNPRHLVRRRGQEARLRCSPMKGHSHVYWYRQLPEEGLKFMVYLQKENIIDESGMPKERFSAEFPKEGPSILRIQQVVRGDSAAYFCASSYRQSEAFFGQGTRLTVV.

V gene TRBV29-1 combines with J gene TRBJ2-1; D gene unclear. V was trimmed by 6 bases and J by 3 bases, leaving 15 bases between them. CDR1 is SQVTM, CDR2 ANQGSEA, per germline. This CDR3 contains 14 residues. The CDR3 DNA sequence: TGCAGCGTGGATCGTCAAACGCTCTACAATGAGCAGTTCTTC. Residues: CSVDRQTLYNEQFF.

There are many counts of this clonotype. The rearrangement joins TRBV29-1 to TRBJ2-7; D gene uncertain. Germline V gene lookup returns CDR1 SQVTM and CDR2 ANQGSEA. This CDR3 is built from 11 residues. V dropped 5 bases and J dropped 0 bases, with 5 bases sitting between them. In DNA, the CDR3 is TGCAGCGTTCAGAGCTCCTACGAGCAGTACTTC. Its translation: CSVQSSYEQYF.

This clonotype was observed at least ten times. The chain carries TRBV11-3 and TRBJ2-1, with D possibly matching TRBD1 (6 bases). The CDR3 spans 15 residues. With 3 bases removed from V and 7 bases from J, the gap between germline ends came to 16 bases. Germline CDR1 and CDR2: SGHNT and YENEEA. CDR3 DNA sequence: TGTGCCAGCAGCTTCTTTAGCCCCCAGGGGAATGAGCAGTTCTTC. It is translated as CASSFFSPQGNEQFF. The whole variable domain, remainder taken from reference TRBV11-3 and TRBJ2-1, is EAGVVQSPRYKIIEKKQPVAFWCNPISGHNTLYWYLQNLGQGPELLIRYENEEAVDDSQLPKDRFSAERLKGVDSTLKIQPAELGDSAVYLCASSFFSPQGNEQFFGPGTRLTVL.

Only a few counts were recorded for this clonotype. V gene TRBV7-2 combines with J gene TRBJ2-3; the match to TRBD2 covers 9 bases. The CDR3 is 17 residues long. CDR1 and CDR2 from the germline V gene are SGHTA and FQGNSA. Germline trimming cut 5 bases from V and 0 bases from J; bases unmatched to any gene: 9. The DNA for the CDR3 is TGTGCCAGCAGCCCCCCGGGACTAGCCCGCAGCACAGATACGCAGTATTTT. Its protein is CASSPPGLARSTDTQYF.

There are many counts of this clonotype. V gene TRBV12-3 or TRBV12-4 combines with J gene TRBJ2-1, with D possibly being TRBD2 (5 bases). Trimming cost V 4 bases and J 0 bases, with 13 bases left between them. This CDR3 is built from 16 residues. The CDR3 region is CASSSSREGSYNEQFF. For the CDR3, the DNA is TGTGCCAGCAGTTCCTCTCGTGAGGGCTCCTACAATGAGCAGTTCTTC.

Ten or more counts support this clonotype. The chain has TRBV5-6 and TRBJ1-1; D call uncertain. The CDR3 length is 12 residues. The V end was cut by 3 bases, the J end by 5 bases, with 8 bases between. Germline assignment: CDR1 SGHDT and CDR2 YYEEEE. CDR3 sequence reads: CASSWGGTEAFF. CDR3 in DNA: TGTGCCAGCAGCTGGGGAGGGACTGAAGCTTTCTTT.